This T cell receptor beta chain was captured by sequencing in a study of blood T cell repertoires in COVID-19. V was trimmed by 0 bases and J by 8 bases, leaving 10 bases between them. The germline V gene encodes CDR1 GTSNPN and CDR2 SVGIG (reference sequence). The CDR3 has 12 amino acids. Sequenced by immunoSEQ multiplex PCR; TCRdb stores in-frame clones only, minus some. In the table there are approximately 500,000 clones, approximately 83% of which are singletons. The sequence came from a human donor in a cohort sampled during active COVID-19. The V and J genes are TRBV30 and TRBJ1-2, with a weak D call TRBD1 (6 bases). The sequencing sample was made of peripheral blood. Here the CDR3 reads CAWSVRQGGYTF. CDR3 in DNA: TGTGCCTGGAGTGTACGTCAGGGGGGCTACACCTTC.